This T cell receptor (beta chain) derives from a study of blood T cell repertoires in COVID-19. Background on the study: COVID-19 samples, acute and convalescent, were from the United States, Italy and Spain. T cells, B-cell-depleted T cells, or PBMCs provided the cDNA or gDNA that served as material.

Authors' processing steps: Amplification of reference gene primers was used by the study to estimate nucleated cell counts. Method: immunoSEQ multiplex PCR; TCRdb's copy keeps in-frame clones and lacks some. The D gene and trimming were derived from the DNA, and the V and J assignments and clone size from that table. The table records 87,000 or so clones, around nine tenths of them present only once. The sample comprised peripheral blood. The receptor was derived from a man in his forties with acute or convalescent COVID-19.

The CDR3 region is CAIRSGQGRLATGEAFF. CDR3 bases: TGTGCCATCAGATCCGGACAGGGAAGGTTAGCCACGGGTGAAGCTTTCTTT. The chain joins TRBV10-3 to TRBJ1-1; 8 bases map to TRBD1. Trimming at V came to 6 bases and at J to 7 bases, leaving 19 bases not matched to a gene. The CDR3 totals 17 residues. Germline lookup yields CDR1 ENHRY and CDR2 SYGVKD.